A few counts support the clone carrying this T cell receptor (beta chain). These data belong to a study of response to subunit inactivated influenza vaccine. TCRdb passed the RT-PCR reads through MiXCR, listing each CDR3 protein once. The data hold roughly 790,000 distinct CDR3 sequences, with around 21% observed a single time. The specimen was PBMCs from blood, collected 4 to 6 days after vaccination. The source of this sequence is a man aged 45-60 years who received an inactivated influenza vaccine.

The CDR3 DNA reads TGTGCCAGCAGCTTCGAGACAGGGGAAAGCGAGCAGTACTTC. Its translation is CASSFETGESEQYF. The chain joins TRBV5-6 to TRBJ2-7, with TRBD1 matching 8 bases. The CDR3 consists of 14 residues. V was clipped by 2 bases and J by 6 bases; unmatched bases: 7. The germline V gene has CDR1 SGHDT and CDR2 YYEEEE.